These T cell receptor beta chains were read from a single sample in a study of identical twins. TCRdb passed the 5' RACE reads through MiXCR, listing each CDR3 protein once. The data show roughly 480,000 distinct CDR3 sequences, roughly 24% seen once. These same data were also listed under a study on T cells expressing NK-cell markers.

Sequenced material: CD4+ T cells sorted from blood. The receptors stem from a woman aged 18-35 years in good health. Each CDR3 is given with its conserved first and last residue. Each record gives: J gene, clone size, D gene, V gene, CDR3 protein, CDR3 DNA. D genes are given only for firm matches. Size values are once, few and many counts, or a class for expanded clones, and some rows have none.

TRBJ1-1,few,.,TRBV20-1,CSARPDGRGAEAFF,TGCAGTGCTCGCCCTGACGGACGGGGAGCTGAAGCTTTCTTT
TRBJ1-1,.,.,TRBV6-2/TRBV6-3,CASSYSGRTMNTEAFF,TGTGCCAGCAGTTACTCGGGACGGACCATGAACACTGAAGCTTTCTTT
TRBJ1-6,few,.,TRBV7-9,CASSYRDGNNSPLHF,TGTGCCAGCAGCTACCGGGACGGAAATAATTCACCCCTCCACTTT
TRBJ1-1,few,.,TRBV20-1,CSALPLGNTEAFF,TGCAGTGCCTTACCGTTGGGGAACACTGAAGCTTTCTTT
TRBJ2-3,few,.,TRBV5-6,CASSLRANTQYF,TGTGCCAGCAGCTTAAGGGCAAATACGCAGTATTTT
TRBJ2-5,many,TRBD2,TRBV12-3/TRBV12-4,CASSPGGAGGETQYF,TGTGCCAGCAGCCCTGGAGGAGCGGGAGGGGAGACCCAGTACTTC
TRBJ1-1,few,.,TRBV11-2,CASRRLGGGAEAFF,TGTGCCAGCAGGCGATTGGGGGGCGGAGCTGAAGCTTTCTTT
TRBJ2-1,few,TRBD2,TRBV6-5,CASSYSTSGGFHEQFF,TGTGCCAGCAGTTACTCGACTAGCGGGGGTTTCCATGAGCAGTTCTTC
TRBJ2-5,.,TRBD1,TRBV30,CAWTGNQETQYF,TGTGCTTGGACAGGGAACCAAGAGACCCAGTACTTC
TRBJ2-6,few,TRBD1,TRBV9,CASSDPGQRVTSSGANVLTF,TGTGCCAGCAGCGATCCGGGACAGAGGGTCACATCCTCTGGGGCCAACGTCCTGACTTTC
TRBJ1-4,.,.,TRBV12-3/TRBV12-4,CVSSPLGPSWEKLFF,TGTGTCAGCAGCCCATTGGGACCTAGTTGGGAAAAACTGTTTTTT
TRBJ2-1,.,.,TRBV12-3/TRBV12-4,CTFSLKVVGWGGNEQFF,TGTACCTTCAGTTTGAAAGTGGTGGGCTGGGGAGGCAATGAGCAGTTCTTC
TRBJ2-3,few,TRBD2,TRBV27,CASSHQAGTDTQYF,TGTGCCAGCAGCCACCAAGCGGGAACAGATACGCAGTATTTT
TRBJ2-3,.,TRBD2,TRBV6-1,CASTPGTNTDTQYF,TGTGCCAGCACCCCCGGGACTAACACAGATACGCAGTATTTT
TRBJ2-1,.,TRBD1,TRBV7-9,CASSLARDSLSQFF,TGTGCCAGCAGCTTAGCCCGGGACAGCCTGTCGCAGTTCTTC
TRBJ2-3,few,.,TRBV5-1,CASSGSGTLRTDTQYF,TGCGCCAGCAGCGGTTCCGGGACATTACGCACAGATACGCAGTATTTT
TRBJ2-1,few,TRBD2,TRBV5-5,CASSLGTSGLNEQFF,TGTGCCAGCAGCTTGGGGACTAGCGGGTTGAATGAGCAGTTCTTC
TRBJ1-2,few,.,TRBV12-3/TRBV12-4,CASSPGPRVTF,TGTGCCAGCAGCCCGGGACCCAGGGTCACCTTC
TRBJ2-7,few,TRBD2,TRBV24-1,CATSERGPSGKHEQYF,TGTGCCACCAGTGAAAGGGGGCCTAGCGGGAAGCACGAGCAGTACTTC
TRBJ2-3,few,TRBD2,TRBV7-9,CASILAGVFTDTQYF,TGTGCCAGCATACTAGCGGGAGTGTTCACAGATACGCAGTATTTT
TRBJ2-1,.,.,TRBV14,CASSQDYSYNEQFF,TGTGCCAGCAGCCAAGACTACAGCTACAATGAGCAGTTCTTC
TRBJ2-7,once,.,TRBV10-3,CAISAAGASSYEQYF,TGTGCCATCAGTGCCGCGGGGGCATCCTCCTACGAGCAGTACTTC